The present TCR beta chain was sequenced within a study of T-cell reconstitution after alpha-beta-depleted transplantation in children. Whole-study findings and limits: Newly generated T cells supplied most T-cell counts and diversity one year post-transplant. At around two months after transplant, the alpha-beta T cells were reportedly derived from several hundred expanded clones that came from non-depleted graft cells. The origin of high day-60 TCRbeta diversity in some patients lay in surviving recipient T cells and thymic progenitors.

This clonotype was recorded a few times. Its antigen is unknown. It was with unique molecular identifiers that the TCRbeta library was prepared. Via MiXCR, TCRdb re-called the PCR reads, giving one row per CDR3 protein. This sample yields approximately 1,000,000 distinct CDR3 sequences, of which 25% to 30% are seen a single time; 28% belongs to the top ten. Trimming left V 1 base short and J 0 bases short, with 4 bases between. This CDR3 is 14 amino acids long. Germline V CDR1 and CDR2: LNHNV, YYDKDF (reference sequence). The source of this sequence is a boy under three years old who had a stem cell transplant for SCID, so the T cells may come from the graft donor. The rearrangement links TRBV15 to TRBJ1-3; D is uncertain. The sample consisted of PBMCs, mostly from graft donor cells, taken 360 days after TCRalphabeta/CD19-depleted stem cell transplant. Written as DNA, the CDR3 is TGTGCCACCAGCAGAGGTAACTCTGGAAACACCATATATTTT. Encoded protein: CATSRGNSGNTIYF. The full variable domain, with the rest looked up from reference TRBV15 and TRBJ1-3, is DAMVIQNPRYQVTQFGKPVTLSCSQTLNHNVMYWYQQKSSQAPKLLFHYYDKDFNNEADTPDNFQSRRPNTSFCFLDIRSPGLGDTAMYLCATSRGNSGNTIYFGEGSWLTVV.